This T cell receptor beta chain was captured in a study of shared clonotypes between healthy human individuals. Points from the study as a whole: Naive subsets generally had larger estimated richness than memory subsets. A limitation of the genetic and exposure-history diversity represented arose from few donors.

Data came from immunoSEQ multiplex PCR; TCRdb stores just in-frame clones and leaves some out. The repertoire holds a few million clones, with around 94% as singletons. Of note for this clone: Its antigen is undetermined.

The V gene's germline CDR1 is SGHRS and CDR2 YFSETQ. Trimming cost V 3 bases and J 5 bases, with 20 bases left between them. The CDR3 has 16 residues. The donors were adults (healthy and HIV-negative) with no recent acute infections or vaccinations. The donors were all Caucasian adults (living in Nashville, Tennessee). Specimen: naive CD4+ T cells sorted from blood. Subset: CD45RA+ positively selected. The chain employs TRBV5-1 and TRBJ1-2; D remains unclear. The source of this sequence is a young man in good health. The CDR3 protein is CASSSDYVRPRYGYTF. The CDR3 DNA follows: TGCGCCAGCAGCTCCGACTACGTCAGGCCCCGATATGGCTACACCTTC.